The 4 T cell receptor beta chains presented below share a single source sample, sequenced in a study of CD8 T cells in ankylosing spondylitis. Study outcomes and limitations: What seemed typical of ankylosing spondylitis blood was a TCR beta motif built from 8 or 9 highly homologous variants.

TCRdb reanalysed the 5' RACE reads using MiXCR and keeps one entry per CDR3 protein. The data contain about 540,000 distinct CDR3 sequences, about 13% of them singletons. No antigen has been assigned to these receptors. Sequences were obtained from blood, either unsorted or a sorted T cell fraction (not recorded which). The receptors were sampled from a male donor with ankylosing spondylitis.

The V and J genes are TRBV24-1 and TRBJ2-3; D not certain. Trimming took off 4 bases at V and 3 bases at J, with 7 bases between the two ends. CDR3 length: 13 residues. Germline V gene sequence: CDR1 KGHDR, CDR2 SFDVKD. The CDR3: CATSDLETDTQYF. The CDR3 nucleotides are TGTGCCACCAGTGACCTAGAGACAGATACGCAGTATTTT.

V gene TRBV5-1 combines with J gene TRBJ1-4; 7 bases are a match to TRBD1. The CDR3 covers 14 residues. Germline assignment: CDR1 SGHRS and CDR2 YFSETQ. With V trimmed by 2 bases and J by 8 bases, 6 bases remained unmatched. Written as DNA, the CDR3 is TGCGCCAGCAGCTTCAGGGGGGTCAACGAAAAACTGTTTTTT. It encodes CASSFRGVNEKLFF.

The CDR3 DNA is TGTGCCAGCTCACCGGGACGTACCTCCTACGAGCAGTACTTC. It yields the protein CASSPGRTSYEQYF. V is TRBV18 and J is TRBJ2-7; possibly TRBD1 or TRBD2 for D (5 bases each). Germline CDR1 is KGHSH and CDR2 is LQKENI. Trimming removed 3 bases from V and 0 bases from J, with 9 bases in between. This CDR3 has 14 amino acids.

V usage is TRBV28 and J usage is TRBJ2-3, with TRBD1 matching 7 bases. Germline values: CDR1 MDHEN, CDR2 SYDVKM. Trimming took 7 bases from V and 3 from J; bases not matched to a gene: 7. The CDR3 runs 14 residues. The CDR3 sequence: CASKRQGETDTQYF. In DNA, the CDR3 is TGTGCCAGCAAGAGACAGGGAGAGACAGATACGCAGTATTTT.